The 12 T cell receptor beta chains given below trace back to one sample, sequenced in a study of T-cell reconstitution after alpha-beta-depleted transplantation in children. During its preparation, the TCRbeta library received unique molecular identifiers. TCRdb passed the PCR reads through MiXCR, listing each CDR3 protein once. The sample includes about 120,000 distinct CDR3 sequences, more than 20% of them seen just once. This specimen was PBMCs, mostly from graft donor cells, taken 180 days after TCRalphabeta/CD19-depleted stem cell transplant. The source of these receptors is a male patient between 2 and 9 years old who had a stem cell transplant for chronic granulomatous disease, so the T cells may come from the graft donor.

The chain couples TRBV18 to TRBJ2-3; 12 bases map to TRBD2. CDR3 length: 17 amino acids. Looked up from germline, CDR1 is KGHSH and CDR2 is LQKENI. V lost 2 bases to trimming and J lost 0 bases; unmatched junction nucleotides: 3. CDR3 sequence (DNA): TGTGCCAGCTCACCAGGTCTAGCGGGAGGGAGCACAGATACGCAGTATTTT. It is translated as CASSPGLAGGSTDTQYF.

This clonotype has more than one count but fewer than ten. V gene TRBV20-1 combines with J gene TRBJ2-2, with D possibly matching TRBD1 (5 bases). The germline CDR1 and CDR2 sequences are DFQATT and SNEGSKA (reference sequence). V lost 3 bases and J lost 4, with 9 bases in between. The CDR3 covers 13 residues. The CDR3 loop is CSASMQGTGELFF. The CDR3 DNA follows: TGCAGTGCTAGTATGCAGGGCACCGGGGAGCTGTTTTTT.

CDR3 sequence: CSVLGRLMNTEAFF. The CDR3 DNA reads TGCAGCGTTCTTGGGAGGTTAATGAACACTGAAGCTTTCTTT. J is TRBJ1-1 and V is TRBV29-1, with unresolved D. The CDR3 length is 14 residues. Between the trimmed V and J ends, which lost 5 bases and 0 bases, there was a span of 13 bases. Germline assignment: CDR1 SQVTM and CDR2 ANQGSEA.

This clonotype appeared many times. This rearrangement joins TRBV6-2 or TRBV6-3 to TRBJ2-2, with D possibly being TRBD1 or TRBD2 (5 bases each). The V gene's germline CDR1 is MNHEY and CDR2 SVGEGT. This CDR3 is 18 amino acids long. Trimming left V 5 bases short and J 2 bases short, with 21 bases between. The CDR3 reads CASSRVLLRDVNTGELFF. CDR3 in DNA: TGTGCCAGCAGTAGGGTCTTATTGAGGGACGTCAACACCGGGGAGCTGTTTTTT.

At least ten counts were recorded for this clonotype. The J gene is TRBJ2-1, the V gene TRBV12-3 or TRBV12-4; D gene uncertain. With 8 bases removed from V and 2 bases from J, the gap between germline ends came to 10 bases. The CDR3 totals 13 residues. In nucleotides, the CDR3 is TGTGCCAGCGGCGGCAGAGCCTACAATGAGCAGTTCTTC. Protein sequence: CASGGRAYNEQFF.

This chain uses TRBV5-5 with TRBJ2-3; TRBD1 agrees at 8 bases. CDR1 SGHKS and CDR2 YYEKEE come from the germline V gene (reference sequence). Trimming removed 4 bases from V and 6 bases from J; junction bases left unmatched: 7. The CDR3 is made up of 14 amino acids. CDR3 residues: CASSPTGVGDTQYF. In DNA form, the CDR3 reads TGTGCCAGCAGCCCGACAGGGGTGGGGGATACGCAGTATTTT.

This clonotype was picked up many times. The chain joins TRBV20-1 to TRBJ2-7, with TRBD1 identical over 10 bases. CDR3 length: 14 residues. The germline CDR1 and CDR2 sequences are DFQATT and SNEGSKA (reference sequence). V dropped 1 base and J dropped 4; count of bases not matched to a gene: 4. DNA of the CDR3: TGCAGTGCTAGAGTTGACAGGGGGCCTTACGAGCAGTACTTC. Protein: CSARVDRGPYEQYF.

This clonotype was observed at least ten times. V gene TRBV29-1 combines with J gene TRBJ1-1; D is uncertain. The germline CDR1 and CDR2 sequences are SQVTM and ANQGSEA. This CDR3 region has 13 residues. V lost 6 bases and J 0 bases, leaving 11 bases between the germline ends. CDR3 sequence: CSVAQRVNTEAFF. The CDR3 nucleotides are TGCAGCGTCGCTCAAAGGGTGAACACTGAAGCTTTCTTT.

The chain has TRBV5-1 and TRBJ1-2, with TRBD1 identical over 8 bases. The CDR3 contains 13 residues. Trimming cost V 2 bases and J 7 bases; bases outside gene matches: 4. CDR1 is SGHRS, CDR2 YFSETQ, per germline. The chain's CDR3 is CASSFGQGRGYTF. The DNA of the CDR3 is TGCGCCAGCAGCTTCGGACAGGGACGTGGCTACACCTTC.

This clonotype was counted at least ten times. V and J are TRBV20-1 and TRBJ2-1, with unresolved D. Germline V gene data show CDR1 as DFQATT and CDR2 as SNEGSKA (reference sequence). CDR3 length equals 12 residues. V was cut by 8 bases and J by 9 bases, with 17 bases left in between. This chain's CDR3 is CSRISAWGEQFF. CDR3 DNA sequence: TGCAGTCGAATAAGCGCGTGGGGTGAGCAGTTCTTC.

The chain is built from TRBV10-3 and TRBJ2-3; D is unresolved. V was shortened by 6 bases and J by 0 bases, with 10 bases between the two germline ends. Germline values: CDR1 ENHRY, CDR2 SYGVKD. The CDR3 has 14 amino acids. DNA of the CDR3: TGTGCCATCAGCCCTGACCTGAGCACAGATACGCAGTATTTT. Protein product: CAISPDLSTDTQYF.

This chain joins TRBV6-2 or TRBV6-3 and TRBJ2-2; no clear D. Trimming cost V 2 bases and J 1 base, with 11 bases left between them. Germline CDR1 MNHEY, CDR2 SVGEGT. This CDR3 contains 16 residues. Written as DNA, the CDR3 is TGTGCCAGCAGTTACCCTGCCGGATTGAACACCGGGGAGCTGTTTTTT. Translating it yields CASSYPAGLNTGELFF.